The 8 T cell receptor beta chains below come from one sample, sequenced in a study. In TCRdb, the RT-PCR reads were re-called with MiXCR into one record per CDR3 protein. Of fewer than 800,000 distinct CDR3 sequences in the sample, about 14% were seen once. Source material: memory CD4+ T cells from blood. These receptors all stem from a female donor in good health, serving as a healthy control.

Here the CDR3 DNA reads TGTGCCAGCATTCTGACTAGCGGGAGAACAGATACGCAGTATTTT. Translating gives CASILTSGRTDTQYF. The genes are TRBV28 and TRBJ2-3; TRBD2 agrees at 12 bases. Germline trimming cut 7 bases from V and 3 bases from J; bases unmatched to any gene: 5. CDR1 is MDHEN, CDR2 SYDVKM, per germline. There are 15 residues in the CDR3.

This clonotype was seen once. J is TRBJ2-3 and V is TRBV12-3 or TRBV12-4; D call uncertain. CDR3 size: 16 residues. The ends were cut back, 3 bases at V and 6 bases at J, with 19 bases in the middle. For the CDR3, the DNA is TGTGCCAGCAGTTTCCCGGACGGCCGAAGGGCGGATACGCAGTATTTT. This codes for CASSFPDGRRADTQYF.

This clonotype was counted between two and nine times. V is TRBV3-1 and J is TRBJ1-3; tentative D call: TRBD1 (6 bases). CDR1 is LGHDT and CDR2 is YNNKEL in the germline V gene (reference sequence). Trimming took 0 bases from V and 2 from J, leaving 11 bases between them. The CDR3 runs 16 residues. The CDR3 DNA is TGTGCCAGCAGCCAAGACGGCAGGGGACCTGGAAACACCATATATTTT. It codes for CASSQDGRGPGNTIYF.

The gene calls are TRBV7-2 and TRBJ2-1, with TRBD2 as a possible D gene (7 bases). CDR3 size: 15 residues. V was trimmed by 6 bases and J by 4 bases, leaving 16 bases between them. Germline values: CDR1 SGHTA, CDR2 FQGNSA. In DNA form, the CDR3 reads TGTGCCAGCAGGAGTGGCGGGGGCGATTACAATGAGCAGTTCTTC. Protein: CASRSGGGDYNEQFF. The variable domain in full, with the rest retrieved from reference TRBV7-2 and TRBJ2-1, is GAGVSQSPSNKVTEKGKDVELRCDPISGHTALYWYRQSLGQGLEFLIYFQGNSAPDKSGLPSDRFSAERTGGSVSTLTIQRTQQEDSAVYLCASRSGGGDYNEQFFGPGTRLTVL.

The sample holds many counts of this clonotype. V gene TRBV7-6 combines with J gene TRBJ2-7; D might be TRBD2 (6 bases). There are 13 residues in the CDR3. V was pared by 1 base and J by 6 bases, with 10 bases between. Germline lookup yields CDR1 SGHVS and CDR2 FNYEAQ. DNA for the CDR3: TGTGCCAGCAGCTTAGGGACTAATCTCGAGCAGTACTTC. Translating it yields CASSLGTNLEQYF.

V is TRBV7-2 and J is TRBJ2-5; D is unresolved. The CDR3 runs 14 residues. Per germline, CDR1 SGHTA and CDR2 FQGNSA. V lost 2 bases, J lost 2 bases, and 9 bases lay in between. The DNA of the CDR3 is TGTGCCAGCAGCTTACTTCACCATCAAGAGACCCAGTACTTC. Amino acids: CASSLLHHQETQYF.

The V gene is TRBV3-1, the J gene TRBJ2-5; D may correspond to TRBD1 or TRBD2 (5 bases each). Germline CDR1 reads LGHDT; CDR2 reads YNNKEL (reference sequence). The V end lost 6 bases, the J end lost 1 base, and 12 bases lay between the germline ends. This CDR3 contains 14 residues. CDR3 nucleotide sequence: TGTGCCAGCAGTCCGGGACCCGGCCAAGAGACCCAGTACTTC. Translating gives CASSPGPGQETQYF.

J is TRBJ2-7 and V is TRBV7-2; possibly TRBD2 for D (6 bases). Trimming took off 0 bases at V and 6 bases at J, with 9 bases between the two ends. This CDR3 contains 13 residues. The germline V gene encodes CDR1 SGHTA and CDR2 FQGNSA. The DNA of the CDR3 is TGTGCCAGCAGCTTAGCGCCGGGGGTCGAGCAGTACTTC. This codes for CASSLAPGVEQYF.